This TCR beta chain originates from a study of cytomegalovirus exposure and HLA in healthy donors. Healthy donors of bone marrow made up the group. As concerns this clone: Its specificity is not known.

Vbeta (60) and Jbeta (13) primers were used in the PCR. Produced via immunoSEQ multiplex PCR; TCRdb's table is partial and in-frame only. Found here are around 99,000 clones, roughly 69% of them singletons; the top ten hold approximately 5.4%. The V gene's germline CDR1 is SGHTA and CDR2 FQGNSA. This CDR3 region has 16 residues. The J segment lost 0 bases and the V segment lost 7 bases, leaving 10 bases of the junction unmatched. Findings and limits, study-wide: Sequencing depth across donors, presence/absence analyses assumed, was roughly uniform.

Sequencing input: PBMCs. The TCR comes from a woman in her 70s in good health and CMV-seropositive. The chain is built from TRBV7-2 and TRBJ2-3, with TRBD1 matching 7 bases. CDR3 amino acids: CASTGSTGLSTDTQYF. CDR3 nucleotides: TGTGCCAGCACCGGTTCGACAGGGCTGAGCACAGATACGCAGTATTTT. The full variable domain, its missing parts supplied by reference TRBV7-2 and TRBJ2-3, is GAGVSQSPSNKVTEKGKDVELRCDPISGHTALYWYRQSLGQGLEFLIYFQGNSAPDKSGLPSDRFSAERTGGSVSTLTIQRTQQEDSAVYLCASTGSTGLSTDTQYFGPGTRLTVL.